These 14 T cell receptor beta chains were all obtained from the same sample, sequenced in a study of T cells in localized non-small cell lung cancer. Repertoires were generated with immunoSEQ multiplex PCR, while TCRdb's copy carries only in-frame clones and drops some. This table holds approximately 2,800 clones, around 25% found once. Sequencing used lung tumor tissue, obtained before any cancer treatment. These receptor sequences come from a woman aged 35 to 75 with stage I lung adenocarcinoma.

This clone showed up just a few times. This chain joins TRBV9 and TRBJ1-1; D is undetermined. This CDR3 region has 13 residues. The V end was cut by 3 bases, the J end by 4 bases, with 10 bases between. Germline lookup yields CDR1 SGDLS and CDR2 YYNGEE. CDR3 protein: CASSAAASTEAFF. For the CDR3, the DNA is TGTGCCAGCAGCGCCGCGGCGTCCACTGAAGCTTTCTTT.

V usage is TRBV15 and J usage is TRBJ1-5; D is uncertain. V dropped 0 bases and J dropped 5 bases, with 11 bases sitting between them. The CDR3 covers 15 residues. Germline loops: CDR1 LNHNV, CDR2 YYDKDF (reference sequence). The chain's CDR3 is CATSRDWADDQPQHF. Written as DNA, the CDR3 is TGTGCCACCAGCAGAGATTGGGCGGATGATCAGCCCCAGCATTTT.

The rearrangement joins TRBV11-3 to TRBJ2-7; a weak D match, TRBD1 (5 bases). The germline CDR1 and CDR2 sequences are SGHNT and YENEEA. The V end was cut by 3 bases, the J end by 0 bases, with 15 bases between. The CDR3 consists of 16 residues. CDR3 in DNA: TGTGCCAGCAGCTTGCTTGGGGCTTCAATCTCCTACGAGCAGTACTTC. Translation gives CASSLLGASISYEQYF.

The rearrangement joins TRBV5-1 to TRBJ1-1, with D possibly TRBD1 on 5 matching bases. Trimming shortened V by 2 bases and J by 2 bases, and 13 bases separated the two germline ends. This CDR3 comprises 15 residues. Germline CDR1 reads SGHRS; CDR2 reads YFSETQ. In DNA, the CDR3 is TGCGCCAGCAGCTTAGAACAGGCTGGTAACACTGAAGCTTTCTTT. Translating gives CASSLEQAGNTEAFF.

The CDR3 region is CASSPNDRGRLDTQYF. In DNA form, the CDR3 reads TGTGCCAGCAGCCCGAATGACAGGGGGCGGTTGGATACGCAGTATTTT. The V and J genes are TRBV14 and TRBJ2-3, with 10 positions matching TRBD1. Per germline, CDR1 SGHDN and CDR2 FVKESK. The CDR3 runs to 16 residues. Unmatched junction bases numbered 10, after V lost 4 bases and J lost 6 bases.

This clone was picked up a small number of times. The chain combines TRBV11-3 with TRBJ1-1; D perhaps matches TRBD1 (5 bases). The CDR3 totals 14 residues. Trimming shortened V by 3 bases and J by 2 bases, and 10 bases separated the two germline ends. Germline-derived CDR1 and CDR2 are SGHNT and YENEEA. The CDR3 reads CASSFRVPNTEAFF. CDR3 DNA sequence: TGTGCCAGCAGCTTCAGGGTCCCCAACACTGAAGCTTTCTTT.

The gene calls are TRBV11-3 and TRBJ1-2; 10 bases fit TRBD1. The CDR3 loop spans 16 amino acids. Germline CDR1 is SGHNT and CDR2 is YENEEA. The trim removed 5 bases at V and 4 bases at J, leaving 10 bases unmatched. For the CDR3, the DNA is TGTGCCAGCAGCCTAACCGGGACAGGGGAAGTCTATGGCTACACCTTC. It codes for CASSLTGTGEVYGYTF.

The V call is TRBV6-8, the J call TRBJ1-1, with D possibly TRBD1 on 6 matching bases. The V gene lost 6 bases and the J gene lost 1 base, with 21 bases spanning the gap. The V gene's germline CDR1 is MNHGY and CDR2 SAAAGT. The CDR3 sequence is 17 residues long. The CDR3 reads CASRAHLTGSKNTEAFF. As DNA, the CDR3 is TGTGCCAGCAGGGCCCACTTAACAGGGTCCAAGAACACTGAAGCTTTCTTT.

The V and J genes are TRBV29-1 and TRBJ1-2; TRBD1 agrees at 7 bases. Germline V CDR1 and CDR2: SQVTM, ANQGSEA. V was pared by 8 bases and J by 3 bases, with 6 bases of the junction left unmatched. This CDR3 has 12 amino acids. CDR3 loop: CSIQGLHYGYTF. The DNA of the CDR3 is TGCAGCATACAGGGGCTCCACTATGGCTACACCTTC. Full variable domain (rest looked up from reference TRBV29-1 and TRBJ1-2): SAVISQKPSRDICQRGTSLTIQCQVDSQVTMMFWYRQQPGQSLTLIATANQGSEATYESGFVIDKFPISRPNLTFSTLTVSNMSPEDSSIYLCSIQGLHYGYTFGSGTRLTVV.

This clone was observed a few times. The chain recombines TRBV7-6 with TRBJ2-1; 7 bases match TRBD1. This CDR3 comprises 14 residues. V lost 1 base to trimming and J lost 5 bases; unmatched junction nucleotides: 2. Germline V gene data show CDR1 as SGHVS and CDR2 as FNYEAQ. The DNA of the CDR3 is TGTGCCAGCAGCTTAGGACAGGGAAACAATGAGCAGTTCTTC. This translates into CASSLGQGNNEQFF.

The chain is built from TRBV28 and TRBJ2-3; 8 nucleotides match TRBD2. The CDR3 extends over 14 amino acids. The V gene's germline CDR1 is MDHEN and CDR2 SYDVKM. Trimming at V came to 6 bases and at J to 5 bases, leaving 7 bases not matched to a gene. The DNA for the CDR3 is TGTGCCAGCAGCCGGAGCGGGGGCAGAGATACGCAGTATTTT. Its protein product is CASSRSGGRDTQYF.

J is TRBJ2-5 and V is TRBV5-1, with 12 bases lining up with TRBD2. The CDR3 spans 18 residues. V was clipped by 5 bases and J by 4 bases; unmatched bases: 15. Germline CDR1 SGHRS, CDR2 YFSETQ. CDR3 nucleotide sequence: TGCGCCAGCAGGGATGGAACTAGCGGGGGGAGGTCTGGAGAGACCCAGTACTTC. This encodes CASRDGTSGGRSGETQYF.

This clone is medium-sized by share. CDR3 sequence reads: CASNWSGTGRGKNIQYF. The CDR3 DNA sequence: TGTGCCAGCAATTGGTCCGGGACAGGGAGAGGGAAAAACATTCAGTACTTC. This chain uses TRBV6-8 with TRBJ2-4; 9 bases line up with TRBD1. This CDR3 has 17 residues. From germline, CDR1 is MNHGY and CDR2 SAAAGT. After removal of 7 bases from V and 4 bases from J, the junction contained 14 bases not matched to a gene.

J is TRBJ1-1 and V is TRBV5-1, with TRBD1 identical over 12 bases. The V gene end was trimmed by 5 bases and the J gene end by 4 bases; junction bases not matched to a gene: 6. Germline V gene sequence: CDR1 SGHRS, CDR2 YFSETQ. The CDR3 contains 15 residues. The CDR3 protein is CASSSSGQGATEAFF. The CDR3 nucleotides read TGCGCCAGCAGTAGCTCGGGACAGGGGGCCACTGAAGCTTTCTTT.